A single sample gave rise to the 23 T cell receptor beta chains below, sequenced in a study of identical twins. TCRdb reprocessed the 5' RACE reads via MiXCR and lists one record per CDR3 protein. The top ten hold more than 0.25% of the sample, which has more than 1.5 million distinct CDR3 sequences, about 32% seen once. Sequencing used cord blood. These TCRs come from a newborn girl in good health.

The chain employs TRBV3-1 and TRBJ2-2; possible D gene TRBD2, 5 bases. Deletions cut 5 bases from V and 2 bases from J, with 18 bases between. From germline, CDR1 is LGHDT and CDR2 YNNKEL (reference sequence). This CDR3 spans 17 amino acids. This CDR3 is CASSDRWLASNTGELFF. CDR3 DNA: TGTGCCAGCAGCGACCGCTGGCTAGCATCCAACACCGGGGAGCTGTTTTTT.

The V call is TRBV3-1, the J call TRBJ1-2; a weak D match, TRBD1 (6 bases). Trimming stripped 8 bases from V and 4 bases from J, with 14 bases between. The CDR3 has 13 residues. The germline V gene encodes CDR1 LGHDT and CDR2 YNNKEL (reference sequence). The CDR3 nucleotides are TGTGCCAGCGCTCCAGGACAGTTCTATGGCTACACCTTC. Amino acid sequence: CASAPGQFYGYTF. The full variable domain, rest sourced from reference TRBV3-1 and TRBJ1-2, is DTAVSQTPKYLVTQMGNDKSIKCEQNLGHDTMYWYKQDSKKFLKIMFSYNNKELIINETVPNRFSPKSPDKAHLNLHINSLELGDSAVYFCASAPGQFYGYTFGSGTRLTVV.

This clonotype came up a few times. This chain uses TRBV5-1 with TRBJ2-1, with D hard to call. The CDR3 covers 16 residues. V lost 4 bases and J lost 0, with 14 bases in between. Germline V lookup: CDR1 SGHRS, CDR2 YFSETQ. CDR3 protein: CASSANWFRSYNEQFF. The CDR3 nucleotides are TGCGCCAGCAGCGCCAATTGGTTCCGCTCCTACAATGAGCAGTTCTTC.

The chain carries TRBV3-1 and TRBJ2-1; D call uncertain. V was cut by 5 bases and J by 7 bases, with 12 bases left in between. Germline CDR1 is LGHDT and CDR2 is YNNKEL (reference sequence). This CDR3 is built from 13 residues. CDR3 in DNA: TGTGCCAGCAGCGGAGCCGGCTGGAATGAGCAGTTCTTC. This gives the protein CASSGAGWNEQFF.

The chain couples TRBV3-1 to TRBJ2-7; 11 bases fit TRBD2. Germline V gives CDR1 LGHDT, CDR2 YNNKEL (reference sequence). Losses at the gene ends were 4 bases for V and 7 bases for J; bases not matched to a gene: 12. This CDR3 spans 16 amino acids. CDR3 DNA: TGTGCCAGCAGCCGGGGACTAGCGGCCGGGTACAATGAGCAGTACTTC. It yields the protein CASSRGLAAGYNEQYF.

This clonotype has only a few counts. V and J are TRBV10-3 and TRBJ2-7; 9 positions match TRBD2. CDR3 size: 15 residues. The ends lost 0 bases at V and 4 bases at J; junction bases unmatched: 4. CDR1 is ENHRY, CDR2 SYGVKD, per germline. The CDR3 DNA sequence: TGTGCCATCAGTGAGTCGGCTAGCGGGAAGTACGAGCAGTACTTC. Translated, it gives CAISESASGKYEQYF.

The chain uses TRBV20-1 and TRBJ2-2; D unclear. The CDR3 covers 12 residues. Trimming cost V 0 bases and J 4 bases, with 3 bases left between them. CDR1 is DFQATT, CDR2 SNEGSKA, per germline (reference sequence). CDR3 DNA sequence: TGCAGTGCTAGAGACGGCACCGGGGAGCTGTTTTTT. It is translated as CSARDGTGELFF.

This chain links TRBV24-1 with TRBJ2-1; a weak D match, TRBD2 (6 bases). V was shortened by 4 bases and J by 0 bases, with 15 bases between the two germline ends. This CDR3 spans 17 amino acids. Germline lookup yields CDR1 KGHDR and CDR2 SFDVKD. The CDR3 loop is CATSEPSGPSSYNEQFF. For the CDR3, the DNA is TGTGCCACCAGTGAACCGAGCGGGCCCAGCTCCTACAATGAGCAGTTCTTC.

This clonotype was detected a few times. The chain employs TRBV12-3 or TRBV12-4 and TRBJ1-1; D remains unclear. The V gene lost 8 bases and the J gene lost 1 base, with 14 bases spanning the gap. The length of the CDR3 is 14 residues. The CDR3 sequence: CASGTLARNTEAFF. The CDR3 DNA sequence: TGTGCCAGCGGTACCTTAGCAAGGAACACTGAAGCTTTCTTT.

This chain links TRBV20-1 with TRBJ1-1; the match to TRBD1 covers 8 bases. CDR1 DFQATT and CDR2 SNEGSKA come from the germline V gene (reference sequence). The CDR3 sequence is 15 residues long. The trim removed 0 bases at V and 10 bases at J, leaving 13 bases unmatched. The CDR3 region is CSARESAGGLDLAFF. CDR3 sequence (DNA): TGCAGTGCTAGAGAAAGCGCAGGGGGCCTCGACTTAGCTTTCTTT.

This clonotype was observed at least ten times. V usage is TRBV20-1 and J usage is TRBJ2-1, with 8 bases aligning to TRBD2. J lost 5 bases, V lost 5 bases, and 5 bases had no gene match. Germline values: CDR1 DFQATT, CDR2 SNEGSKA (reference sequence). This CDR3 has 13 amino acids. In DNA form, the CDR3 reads TGCAGTGCTCATAGCGGGATAAACAATGAGCAGTTCTTC. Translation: CSAHSGINNEQFF.

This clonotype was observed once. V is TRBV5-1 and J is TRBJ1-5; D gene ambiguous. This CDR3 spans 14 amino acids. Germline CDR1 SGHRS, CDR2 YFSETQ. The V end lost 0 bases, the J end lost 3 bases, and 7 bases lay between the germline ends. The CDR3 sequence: CASSLEPDNQPQHF. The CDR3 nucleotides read TGCGCCAGCAGCTTGGAACCGGACAATCAGCCCCAGCATTTT.

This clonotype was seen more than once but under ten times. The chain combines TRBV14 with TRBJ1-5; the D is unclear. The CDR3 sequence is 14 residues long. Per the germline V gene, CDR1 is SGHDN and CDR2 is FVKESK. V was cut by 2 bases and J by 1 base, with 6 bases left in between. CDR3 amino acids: CASSQPGSNQPQHF. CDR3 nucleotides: TGTGCCAGCAGCCAACCCGGGAGCAATCAGCCCCAGCATTTT.

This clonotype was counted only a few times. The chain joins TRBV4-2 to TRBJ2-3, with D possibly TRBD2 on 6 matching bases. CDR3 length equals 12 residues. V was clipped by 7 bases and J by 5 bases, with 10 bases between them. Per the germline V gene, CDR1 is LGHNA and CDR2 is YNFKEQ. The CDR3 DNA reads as TGTGCCAGCAACACCGGGGGAGATACGCAGTATTTT. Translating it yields CASNTGGDTQYF.

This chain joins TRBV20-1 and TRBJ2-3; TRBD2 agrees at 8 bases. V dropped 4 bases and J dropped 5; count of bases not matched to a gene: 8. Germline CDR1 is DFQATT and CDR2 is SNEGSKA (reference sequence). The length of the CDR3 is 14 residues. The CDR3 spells CSAKRGGRGDTQYF. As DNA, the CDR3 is TGCAGTGCTAAACGGGGGGGCCGAGGAGATACGCAGTATTTT.

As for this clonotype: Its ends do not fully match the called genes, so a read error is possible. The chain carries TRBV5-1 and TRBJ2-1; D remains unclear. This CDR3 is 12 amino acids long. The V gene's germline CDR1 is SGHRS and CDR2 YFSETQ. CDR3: CASNLVRNEQFF. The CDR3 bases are TGCGCCAGCAACTTGGTGCGGAATGAGCAGTTCTTC.

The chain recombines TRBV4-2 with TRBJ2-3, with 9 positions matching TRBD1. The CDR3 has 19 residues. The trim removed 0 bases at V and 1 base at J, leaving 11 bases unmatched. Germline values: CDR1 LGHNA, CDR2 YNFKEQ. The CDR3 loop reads CASSQELSWRTGGTDTQYF. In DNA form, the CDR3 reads TGTGCCAGCAGCCAAGAACTTTCGTGGAGGACAGGGGGCACAGATACGCAGTATTTT.

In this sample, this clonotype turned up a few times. The CDR3 coding sequence is TGCCGCACAGGGTTGAGTTCACCCCTCCACTTT. Translating it yields CRTGLSSPLHF. This chain connects TRBV20-1 to TRBJ1-6, with D possibly TRBD1 on 6 matching bases. Germline V gene lookup returns CDR1 DFQATT and CDR2 SNEGSKA (reference sequence). This CDR3 is built from 11 residues.

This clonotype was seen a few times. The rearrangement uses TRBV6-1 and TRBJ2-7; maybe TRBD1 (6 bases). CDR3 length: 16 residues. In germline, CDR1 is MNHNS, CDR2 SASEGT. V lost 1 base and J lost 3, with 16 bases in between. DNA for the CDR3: TGTGCCAGCAGTGAAGTGTTTAGGACAGCAGACTACGAGCAGTACTTC. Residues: CASSEVFRTADYEQYF.

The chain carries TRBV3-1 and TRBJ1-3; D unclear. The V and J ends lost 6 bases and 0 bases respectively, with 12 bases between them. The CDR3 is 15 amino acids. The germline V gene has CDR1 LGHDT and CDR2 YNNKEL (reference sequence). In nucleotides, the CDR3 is TGTGCCAGCAGACAACTGGCGGACTCTGGAAACACCATATATTTT. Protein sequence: CASRQLADSGNTIYF.

The chain's CDR3 is CASSRRGGTSTDTQYF. The CDR3, as DNA: TGTGCCAGCAGCCGGCGTGGCGGGACTAGCACAGATACGCAGTATTTT. The V call is TRBV7-9, the J call TRBJ2-3, with D tentatively TRBD2 (6 bases). The CDR3 extends over 16 amino acids. Germline V lookup: CDR1 SEHNR, CDR2 FQNEAQ (reference sequence). With 5 bases removed from V and 0 bases from J, the gap between germline ends came to 15 bases. Complete variable domain (other parts from reference TRBV7-9 and TRBJ2-3): DTGVSQNPRHKITKRGQNVTFRCDPISEHNRLYWYRQTLGQGPEFLTYFQNEAQLEKSRLLSDRFSAERPKGSFSTLEIQRTEQGDSAMYLCASSRRGGTSTDTQYFGPGTRLTVL.

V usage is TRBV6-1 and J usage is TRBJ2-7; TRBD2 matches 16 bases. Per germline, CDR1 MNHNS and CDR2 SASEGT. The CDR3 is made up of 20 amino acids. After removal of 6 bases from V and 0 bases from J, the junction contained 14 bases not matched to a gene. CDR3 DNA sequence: TGTGCCAGCAGAGATCGCAAGGGACTAGCGGGGGGGCCTTACTCCTACGAGCAGTACTTC. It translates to CASRDRKGLAGGPYSYEQYF.

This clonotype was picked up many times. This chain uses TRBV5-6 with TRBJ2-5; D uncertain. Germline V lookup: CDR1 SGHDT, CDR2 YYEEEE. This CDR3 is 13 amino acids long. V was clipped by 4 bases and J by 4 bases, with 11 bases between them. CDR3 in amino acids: CASSPDSIETQYF. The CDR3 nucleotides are TGTGCCAGCAGCCCCGACTCCATAGAGACCCAGTACTTC. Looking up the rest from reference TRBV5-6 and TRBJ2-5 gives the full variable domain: DAGVTQSPTHLIKTRGQQVTLRCSPKSGHDTVSWYQQALGQGPQFIFQYYEEEERQRGNFPDRFSGHQFPNYSSELNVNALLLGDSALYLCASSPDSIETQYFGPGTRLLVL.